The present entry profiles one TCR beta chain with its context. The libraries were made with immunoSEQ v3. Using immunoSEQ multiplex PCR, the repertoire was profiled, and TCRdb retains in-frame clones only, with some absent. The sample holds about 60,000 clones, about nine tenths seen once. The time point here: pre-treatment sample, taken before nivolumab and TIL therapy. This entry comes from a study of TIL therapy for anti-PD-1-resistant metastatic lung cancer. Trimming left V 6 bases short and J 0 bases short, with 11 bases between. The germline V gene has CDR1 KGHSH and CDR2 LQKENI. The CDR3 is 14 residues long.

This rearrangement joins TRBV18 to TRBJ1-1; unclear D gene. The clonotype comes from a person aged 25 to 80 with non-small cell lung cancer. Sequencing used blood, obtained at baseline. The DNA for the CDR3 is TGTGCCAGCTCCTTGGACGGGTTGAACACTGAAGCTTTCTTT. Its protein is CASSLDGLNTEAFF.